This is a list of T cell receptor beta chains from one sample in a study of T cell repertoires in cytomegalovirus infection. TCRdb itself ran the reads through MiXCR, one entry per CDR3 protein. The sample consists of about 830,000 distinct CDR3 sequences, around a third of them appearing once. No antigen has been assigned to these receptors. The sequenced sample was cultured CD8+ T cells from PBMCs, obtained from culture after CMV antigen stimulation. These receptors all stem from a human donor in good health (CMV status not recorded). Some clones in this sample may be carry-over from other donors' samples. Both conserved end residues are part of each CDR3. A D gene is named only where the DNA matches it firmly. Size is stated for part of the rows, as once, few or many counts, or as a class when the clone is expanded.

CDR3 DNA: TGTGCCAGCCTGACTAGCCCCTACAATGAGCAGTTCTTC
CDR3 protein: CASLTSPYNEQFF
clone size: NA
V gene: TRBV12-3/TRBV12-4
J gene: TRBJ2-1
D gene: TRBD2

CDR3 DNA: TGTGCCAGCAGTTCCATCCCCTCCCTCCATGGCTACACCTTC
CDR3 protein: CASSSIPSLHGYTF
clone size: few
V gene: TRBV6-5
J gene: TRBJ1-2
D gene: NA

CDR3 DNA: TGTGCCAGCGGCGGTGTCAGTGCTAACTATGGCTACACCTTC
CDR3 protein: CASGGVSANYGYTF
clone size: NA
V gene: TRBV19
J gene: TRBJ1-2
D gene: NA

CDR3 DNA: TGTGCCATCACCCAAGACGGGGGAATGAACACTGAAGCTTTCTTT
CDR3 protein: CAITQDGGMNTEAFF
clone size: NA
V gene: TRBV10-3
J gene: TRBJ1-1
D gene: NA

CDR3 DNA: TGTGCTAGTGGTTCGGTAAGGGGATTGAACACTGAAGCTTTCTTT
CDR3 protein: CASGSVRGLNTEAFF
clone size: NA
V gene: TRBV12-5
J gene: TRBJ1-1
D gene: NA

CDR3 DNA: TGTGCCAGCAGCTTACTCCGACAGGGTCGGGCAGATACGCAGTATTTT
CDR3 protein: CASSLLRQGRADTQYF
clone size: many
V gene: TRBV7-3
J gene: TRBJ2-3
D gene: TRBD1

CDR3 DNA: TGTGCCAGCAGCTTAGAAGGGGGGGAAAAGGAACGAGCTTTCTTT
CDR3 protein: CASSLEGGEKERAFF
clone size: NA
V gene: TRBV7-3
J gene: TRBJ1-1
D gene: NA

CDR3 DNA: TGTGCCAGCAGCCTGGACTTTTGGAAGCAGTTCTTC
CDR3 protein: CASSLDFWKQFF
clone size: once
V gene: TRBV7-9
J gene: TRBJ2-1
D gene: NA

CDR3 DNA: TGTGCCAGCAGCTTAGTCGGACTAGCGGGGGGCGTGGATGAGCAGTTCTTC
CDR3 protein: CASSLVGLAGGVDEQFF
clone size: many
V gene: TRBV7-9
J gene: TRBJ2-1
D gene: TRBD2

CDR3 DNA: TGCGCCAGCAGTGATACGAACAGGGGTGTTGAAGCTTTCTTT
CDR3 protein: CASSDTNRGVEAFF
clone size: NA
V gene: TRBV10-1
J gene: TRBJ1-1
D gene: TRBD1

CDR3 DNA: TGTGCCAGCAGTTTGGACGGTTACTGGGGGGAGACCCAGTACTTC
CDR3 protein: CASSLDGYWGETQYF
clone size: many
V gene: TRBV12-3/TRBV12-4
J gene: TRBJ2-5
D gene: NA

CDR3 DNA: TGTGCCAGCAGTTACTCAAGCGGAGGGTTGGGCATTCAGTACTTC
CDR3 protein: CASSYSSGGLGIQYF
clone size: NA
V gene: TRBV6-5
J gene: TRBJ2-4
D gene: NA

CDR3 DNA: TGTGCCAGCAGCTCTGACGGGGGAGGTTGGCCGGAGACCCAGTACTTC
CDR3 protein: CASSSDGGGWPETQYF
clone size: few
V gene: TRBV7-6
J gene: TRBJ2-5
D gene: NA

CDR3 DNA: TGTGCCAGCAGTTACTCGAAAGGGGATAAGGACATTCAGTACTTC
CDR3 protein: CASSYSKGDKDIQYF
clone size: few
V gene: TRBV6-5
J gene: TRBJ2-4
D gene: NA

CDR3 DNA: TGTGCCAGCACCTTCGCCCAGGGTTCCTATAATTCACCCCTCCACTTT
CDR3 protein: CASTFAQGSYNSPLHF
clone size: NA
V gene: TRBV12-3/TRBV12-4
J gene: TRBJ1-6
D gene: NA

CDR3 DNA: TGTGCCAGCAGCTTAGTTCCAGGGGAGCGGTTCTTC
CDR3 protein: CASSLVPGERFF
clone size: NA
V gene: TRBV7-6
J gene: TRBJ2-1
D gene: NA

CDR3 DNA: TGTGCCAGCAGCAAAGGCGGGACAGTCTACACCTTC
CDR3 protein: CASSKGGTVYTF
clone size: NA
V gene: TRBV9
J gene: TRBJ1-2
D gene: TRBD1

CDR3 DNA: TGTGCCAGCAGTTACTTCACCTACCTGGACAGGGCGAATCAGCCCCAGCATTTT
CDR3 protein: CASSYFTYLDRANQPQHF
clone size: few
V gene: TRBV6-6
J gene: TRBJ1-5
D gene: TRBD1

CDR3 DNA: TGCGCCAGCAGTTGGGACAGGGGATCTAGCACAGATACGCAGTATTTT
CDR3 protein: CASSWDRGSSTDTQYF
clone size: many
V gene: TRBV10-1
J gene: TRBJ2-3
D gene: TRBD1

CDR3 DNA: TGTGCCAGCAGTGAGGGCCAGGGTGCAGACAAAAACATTCAGTACTTC
CDR3 protein: CASSEGQGADKNIQYF
clone size: NA
V gene: TRBV2
J gene: TRBJ2-4
D gene: NA

CDR3 DNA: TGTGCCAGCAGCTTACGCAGCGGGGGGGAAAACACCGGGGAGCTGTTTTTT
CDR3 protein: CASSLRSGGENTGELFF
clone size: many
V gene: TRBV7-8
J gene: TRBJ2-2
D gene: TRBD2

CDR3 DNA: TGTGCCAGCAGGCCCCTTTGGGCCAATCAGCCCCAGCATTTT
CDR3 protein: CASRPLWANQPQHF
clone size: NA
V gene: TRBV6-2/TRBV6-3
J gene: TRBJ1-5
D gene: NA

CDR3 DNA: TGTGCCAGTAGTATTGGAGCGGGGAGATACAATGAGCAGTTCTTC
CDR3 protein: CASSIGAGRYNEQFF
clone size: NA
V gene: TRBV19
J gene: TRBJ2-1
D gene: TRBD2

CDR3 DNA: TGTGCCGTCCTCACCAGCACAGATACGCAGTATTTT
CDR3 protein: CAVLTSTDTQYF
clone size: NA
V gene: TRBV6-6
J gene: TRBJ2-3
D gene: NA

CDR3 DNA: TGTGCCAGCACCCAGGATGGGGGAGGGCATCAGCCCCAGCATTTT
CDR3 protein: CASTQDGGGHQPQHF
clone size: few
V gene: TRBV28
J gene: TRBJ1-5
D gene: NA

CDR3 DNA: TGTGCCAGCAGCTTAGAAGGGAGTCGGGGGCCCTTGGCCCAGTACTTC
CDR3 protein: CASSLEGSRGPLAQYF
clone size: many
V gene: TRBV7-8
J gene: TRBJ2-5
D gene: NA

CDR3 DNA: TGTGCTAGCACCCACAGGGGGCCGTTCACCGGGGAGCTGTTTTTT
CDR3 protein: CASTHRGPFTGELFF
clone size: NA
V gene: TRBV7-7
J gene: TRBJ2-2
D gene: TRBD1

CDR3 DNA: TGTGCCAGCAGCGTAGGGACAGGGGGCTTTGAGGCCAAAAACATTCAGTACTTC
CDR3 protein: CASSVGTGGFEAKNIQYF
clone size: many
V gene: TRBV7-2
J gene: TRBJ2-4
D gene: TRBD1

CDR3 DNA: TGTGCCAGCATCCCTGATCAAGGGAAGACACCTAATTCACCCCTCCACTTT
CDR3 protein: CASIPDQGKTPNSPLHF
clone size: NA
V gene: TRBV6-6
J gene: TRBJ1-6
D gene: NA

CDR3 DNA: TGTGCCAGCAGCGAGACTAGCGGGAGGGAGACCCAGTACTTC
CDR3 protein: CASSETSGRETQYF
clone size: NA
V gene: TRBV9
J gene: TRBJ2-5
D gene: TRBD2

CDR3 DNA: TGCAGTGCTAGGACGGCGGGGATGGAGGGCAATGAGCAGTTCTTC
CDR3 protein: CSARTAGMEGNEQFF
clone size: NA
V gene: TRBV20-1
J gene: TRBJ2-1
D gene: NA

CDR3 DNA: TGTGCCAGCAGCGCTACAGGGGCTGGGGAGACCCAGTACTTC
CDR3 protein: CASSATGAGETQYF
clone size: NA
V gene: TRBV9
J gene: TRBJ2-5
D gene: TRBD1

CDR3 DNA: TGCAGTGCTAAGGTTCCGGGATCGAACACCGGGGAGCTGTTTTTT
CDR3 protein: CSAKVPGSNTGELFF
clone size: few
V gene: TRBV20-1
J gene: TRBJ2-2
D gene: NA

CDR3 DNA: TGTGCCAGTAGATCTACTGAAGCTTTCTTT
CDR3 protein: CASRSTEAFF
clone size: few
V gene: TRBV19
J gene: TRBJ1-1
D gene: NA

CDR3 DNA: TGTGCCAGCAGCCAAGGCGGGGGCAACACTGAAGCTTTCTTT
CDR3 protein: CASSQGGGNTEAFF
clone size: many
V gene: TRBV4-1
J gene: TRBJ1-1
D gene: NA

CDR3 DNA: TGTGCCAGCAGCTCCCTATCCACCCCTCACACAACTAATGAAAAACTGTTTTTT
CDR3 protein: CASSSLSTPHTTNEKLFF
clone size: many
V gene: TRBV7-6
J gene: TRBJ1-4
D gene: NA

CDR3 DNA: TGTGCCAGCAGCTTAGATGGAATAATAGGTTATGAGCAGTTCTTC
CDR3 protein: CASSLDGIIGYEQFF
clone size: NA
V gene: TRBV11-2
J gene: TRBJ2-1
D gene: NA

CDR3 DNA: TGTGCCAGCAGCACCCAAATTGGCGATGAGCAGTTCTTC
CDR3 protein: CASSTQIGDEQFF
clone size: many
V gene: TRBV7-8
J gene: TRBJ2-1
D gene: NA

CDR3 DNA: TGTGCCAGCAGCTACACTTATCTAGCGGGGGGACCCACAGATACGCAGTATTTT
CDR3 protein: CASSYTYLAGGPTDTQYF
clone size: NA
V gene: TRBV7-6
J gene: TRBJ2-3
D gene: TRBD2

CDR3 DNA: TGTGCCAGCAGCCTGGGATTTAACATTCAGTACTTC
CDR3 protein: CASSLGFNIQYF
clone size: NA
V gene: TRBV12-3/TRBV12-4
J gene: TRBJ2-4
D gene: NA

CDR3 DNA: TGCGCCAGCAGCGTGAGTTTATACAATGAGCAGTTCTTC
CDR3 protein: CASSVSLYNEQFF
clone size: NA
V gene: TRBV5-1
J gene: TRBJ2-1
D gene: NA

CDR3 DNA: TGTGCCAGCAGTTCACAGGGAACCAAAAACATTCAGTACTTC
CDR3 protein: CASSSQGTKNIQYF
clone size: NA
V gene: TRBV6-1
J gene: TRBJ2-4
D gene: NA

CDR3 DNA: TGCGCCAGCAGTCAATCACTGGGACACACAGATACGCAGTATTTT
CDR3 protein: CASSQSLGHTDTQYF
clone size: NA
V gene: TRBV23-1
J gene: TRBJ2-3
D gene: NA

CDR3 DNA: TGTGCCAGCAATTTACAGGGGGCAGCTGGAAACACCATATATTTT
CDR3 protein: CASNLQGAAGNTIYF
clone size: NA
V gene: TRBV6-5
J gene: TRBJ1-3
D gene: TRBD1

CDR3 DNA: TGCGCCAGCAGCCAGACTAGCGGGGGGGCCGTGTCGCAGTTCTTC
CDR3 protein: CASSQTSGGAVSQFF
clone size: few
V gene: TRBV5-1
J gene: TRBJ2-1
D gene: TRBD2